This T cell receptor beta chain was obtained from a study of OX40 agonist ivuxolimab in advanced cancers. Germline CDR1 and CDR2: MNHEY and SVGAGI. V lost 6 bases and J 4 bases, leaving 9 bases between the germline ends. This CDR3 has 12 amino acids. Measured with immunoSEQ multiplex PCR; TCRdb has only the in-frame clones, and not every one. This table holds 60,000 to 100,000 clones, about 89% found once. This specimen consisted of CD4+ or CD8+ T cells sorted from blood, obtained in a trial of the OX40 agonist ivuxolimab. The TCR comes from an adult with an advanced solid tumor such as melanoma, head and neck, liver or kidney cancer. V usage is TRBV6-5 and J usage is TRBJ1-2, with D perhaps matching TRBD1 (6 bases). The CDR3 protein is CASRQGPYGYTF. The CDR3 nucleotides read TGTGCCAGCAGACAGGGTCCCTATGGCTACACCTTC.